Here is one T cell receptor (beta chain) with its context. Its antigen is undetermined. These data are taken from a study of T cells in Graves' hyperthyroidism and ophthalmopathy. Overall study: At the time of initial diagnosis and before any treatment, peripheral blood was collected. Study-level points and caveats: Most thyroid-expanded clonotypes above 0.001 were also found in blood.

Germline lookup yields CDR1 MNHNS and CDR2 SASEGT. Trimming cost V 7 bases and J 0 bases; bases outside gene matches: 5. The CDR3 is 15 residues long. TCR beta CDR3 region amplification was performed from RNA transcripts. First-round RT-PCR of the TCR CDR3 relied on the HTBI primer set. TCRdb reanalysed the multiplex PCR reads using MiXCR and keeps one entry per CDR3 protein. In the table there are 500,000 to 600,000 distinct CDR3 sequences, just under 20% of which are singletons. Any patient presenting with uncontrolled infection, other autoimmune disease, pregnancy or lactation was left out. Diagnoses rested on clinical symptoms, serum thyroxine and TRAb, thyroid ultrasound and orbital computed tomography.

The sequence derives from a middle-aged man with Graves' ophthalmopathy. The sequenced material came from blood. The genes are TRBV6-1 and TRBJ1-3, with 8 bases that match TRBD1. The DNA of the CDR3 is TGTGCCAGCAACGGACAGGGCGCCTCTGGAAACACCATATATTTT. Protein product: CASNGQGASGNTIYF.